This T cell receptor beta chain was recorded in a study of T cell changes during pregnancy in multiple sclerosis. V was shortened by 6 bases and J by 4 bases, with 7 bases between the two germline ends. This CDR3 has 11 amino acids. Germline V gene data show CDR1 as MNHEY and CDR2 as SMNVEV (reference sequence). The protocol was immunoSEQ multiplex PCR, while the TCRdb copy is restricted to in-frame clones and leaves out a portion. This table holds about 73,000 clones, approximately 87% found once. This chain connects TRBV27 to TRBJ2-7; possibly TRBD1 for D (6 bases). Sequenced material: peripheral blood, taken after pregnancy. This TCR derives from a female donor in good health, enrolled as a control in a pregnancy study. CDR3 loop: CASSQGYEQYF. Written as DNA, the CDR3 is TGTGCCAGCAGCCAGGGGTACGAGCAGTACTTC.